There are a few counts of the clone carrying this TCR beta chain. A TCRbeta library incorporating unique molecular identifiers was prepared. TCRdb re-called the PCR reads through MiXCR, storing one row per CDR3 protein. The sample carries some 460,000 distinct CDR3 sequences, about 16% recorded once. The source of the sample is a study of T-cell reconstitution after alpha-beta-depleted transplantation in children. The CDR3 has 15 residues. The V gene's germline CDR1 is SEHNR and CDR2 FQNEAQ (reference sequence). The V segment lost 6 bases and the J segment 4 bases; nucleotides outside the gene matches: 9.

The sequence was collected from a boy under two years old who had a stem cell transplant for Wiskott-Aldrich syndrome, so the T cells may come from the graft donor. The V call is TRBV7-9, the J call TRBJ2-5; 9 nucleotides match TRBD1. The specimen was PBMCs, mostly from graft donor cells, collected 360 days after TCRalphabeta/CD19-depleted stem cell transplant. The DNA for the CDR3 is TGTGCCAGCAGGATACAGGGGGCGCCCCGAGAGACCCAGTACTTC. As protein: CASRIQGAPRETQYF.